One and the same sample provided the 22 T cell receptor beta chains below, sequenced in a study of shared clonotypes between healthy human individuals. Profiled with immunoSEQ multiplex PCR; TCRdb holds only in-frame clones, not every one. The sample holds roughly 2.2 million clones; 92% are singletons and the top ten take about 0.41%. Source material: naive CD4+ T cells from PBMCs. Noted subset: CD45RA+ positively selected. Every receptor here comes from a man aged 18 to 30 in good health. Some clones in this sample may be carry-over from other donors' samples.

The chain has TRBV7-9 and TRBJ2-5; tentatively, D is TRBD1 (5 bases). Trimming removed 4 bases at V and 0 bases at J, with 18 bases between. CDR1 and CDR2 from the germline V gene are SEHNR and FQNEAQ (reference sequence). The CDR3 contains 17 residues. CDR3 sequence: CASSYYEDTRNQETQYF. The CDR3 nucleotides are TGTGCCAGCAGCTACTACGAGGACACGCGAAACCAAGAGACCCAGTACTTC.

This rearrangement joins TRBV16 to TRBJ1-3, with D unresolved. This CDR3 is built from 15 residues. Germline values: CDR1 KGHSY, CDR2 FQNENV. Trimming removed 4 bases at V and 4 bases at J, with 14 bases between. CDR3 protein: CASSPHYETGNTIYF. The CDR3 coding sequence is TGTGCCAGCAGCCCCCATTATGAGACGGGAAACACCATATATTTT.

This chain uses TRBV28 with TRBJ2-7; the D gene is possibly TRBD1 (6 bases). Germline V gene sequence: CDR1 MDHEN, CDR2 SYDVKM. The CDR3 runs 21 residues. V gave up 3 bases and J gave up 4 bases, with 34 bases separating them. DNA for the CDR3: TGTGCCAGCAGTTTGTCTGTTCTCCGGGCGGTCGGGGACAAGGGAACGTACGAGCAGTACTTC. The encoded protein is CASSLSVLRAVGDKGTYEQYF.

The V gene is TRBV27, the J gene TRBJ2-6, with D perhaps matching TRBD2 (5 bases). Looked up from germline, CDR1 is MNHEY and CDR2 is SMNVEV (reference sequence). Trimming shortened V by 3 bases and J by 1 base, and 10 bases separated the two germline ends. The CDR3 totals 16 residues. The CDR3 is CASSFRERSGANVLTF. In nucleotides, the CDR3 is TGTGCCAGCAGTTTCCGTGAGCGGTCTGGGGCCAACGTCCTGACTTTC.

Comments on this clone: The identical CDR3 is also encoded by other nucleotide sequences in the sample. This chain links TRBV9 with TRBJ2-3, with D hard to call. This CDR3 is 14 amino acids long. The V end was cut by 0 bases, the J end by 5 bases, with 10 bases between. Germline V gene data show CDR1 as SGDLS and CDR2 as YYNGEE. CDR3 nucleotides: TGTGCCAGCAGCGTAGCCAGTTTACGAGATACGCAGTATTTT. Encoded protein: CASSVASLRDTQYF.

This rearrangement joins TRBV18 to TRBJ1-5; D gene ambiguous. Per the germline V gene, CDR1 is KGHSH and CDR2 is LQKENI. V lost 6 bases and J 4 bases, leaving 13 bases between the germline ends. The CDR3 covers 14 residues. The CDR3 loop is CASSASPFNQPQHF. The CDR3 DNA sequence: TGTGCCAGCTCGGCCTCTCCGTTTAATCAGCCCCAGCATTTT. The full variable domain, its missing parts supplied by reference TRBV18 and TRBJ1-5, is NAGVMQNPRHLVRRRGQEARLRCSPMKGHSHVYWYRQLPEEGLKFMVYLQKENIIDESGMPKERFSAEFPKEGPSILRIQQVVRGDSAAYFCASSASPFNQPQHFGDGTRLSIL.

The chain recombines TRBV5-1 with TRBJ2-7, with a weak D call TRBD2 (6 bases). The CDR3 totals 15 residues. Germline V lookup: CDR1 SGHRS, CDR2 YFSETQ. The ends were cut back, 1 base at V and 3 bases at J, with 14 bases in the middle. DNA of the CDR3: TGCGCCAGCAGCTTGAGAGGGACTCAGATCTACGAGCAGTACTTC. Protein sequence: CASSLRGTQIYEQYF.

The chain employs TRBV28 and TRBJ1-5; D is uncertain. The CDR3 is 13 residues long. In germline, CDR1 is MDHEN, CDR2 SYDVKM. V was pared by 6 bases and J by 4 bases, with 10 bases between. This CDR3 is CASSATRNQPQHF. The CDR3 DNA reads TGTGCCAGCAGCGCAACTAGAAATCAGCCCCAGCATTTT.

The rearrangement joins TRBV4-1 to TRBJ1-2; D gene ambiguous. Germline V lookup: CDR1 MGHRA, CDR2 YSYEKL. The CDR3 runs 16 residues. Trimming took off 3 bases at V and 3 bases at J, with 17 bases between the two ends. The CDR3 DNA sequence: TGCGCCAGCAGCCAGGGAAGGATTGGATGGTACTATGGCTACACCTTC. It yields the protein CASSQGRIGWYYGYTF.

The rearrangement joins TRBV28 to TRBJ2-2, with D tentatively TRBD1 (5 bases). This CDR3 comprises 16 residues. With 3 bases removed from V and 3 bases from J, the gap between germline ends came to 14 bases. Germline-derived CDR1 and CDR2 are MDHEN and SYDVKM. CDR3 nucleotides: TGTGCCAGCAGTTTTCTGCAGGGCTCCTACACCGGGGAGCTGTTTTTT. Protein: CASSFLQGSYTGELFF.

This chain links TRBV28 with TRBJ2-7; weak D call: TRBD1 (5 bases). V shed 6 bases and J shed 12 bases, with 21 bases lying between them. CDR1 MDHEN and CDR2 SYDVKM come from the germline V gene. The CDR3 consists of 13 residues. The CDR3 region has the DNA TGTGCCAGCAGCCAAGGGGCTGAGCGCCACAGGTACTTC. Translated, it gives CASSQGAERHRYF.

This chain connects TRBV2 to TRBJ2-3, with D tentatively TRBD1 (5 bases). CDR1 is SNHLY, CDR2 FYNNEI, per germline. V was clipped by 1 base and J by 0 bases, with 8 bases between them. This CDR3 is 15 amino acids long. CDR3 loop: CASSEGWTSTDTQYF. The CDR3 DNA sequence: TGTGCCAGCAGTGAAGGATGGACAAGCACAGATACGCAGTATTTT. The variable domain in full, completed from reference TRBV2 and TRBJ2-3, reads EPEVTQTPSHQVTQMGQEVILRCVPISNHLYFYWYRQILGQKVEFLVSFYNNEISEKSEIFDDQFSVERPDGSNFTLKIRSTKLEDSAMYFCASSEGWTSTDTQYFGPGTRLTVL.

Here the CDR3 reads CASSLIHFVGQFF. CDR3 in DNA: TGTGCCAGCAGCTTAATCCATTTTGTAGGGCAGTTCTTC. J is TRBJ2-1 and V is TRBV7-3; D is ambiguous. Germline CDR1 reads SGHTA; CDR2 reads FQGTGA. This CDR3 comprises 13 residues. The germline V and J ends were trimmed by 1 base and 12 bases, with 13 bases remaining between them.

The rearrangement uses TRBV5-1 and TRBJ2-1, with 8 bases that match TRBD2. V lost 0 bases to trimming and J lost 0 bases; unmatched junction nucleotides: 11. The CDR3 spans 19 residues. Germline assignment: CDR1 SGHRS and CDR2 YFSETQ. This CDR3 is CASSLAGGAGSSSYNEQFF. The CDR3 bases are TGCGCCAGCAGCTTGGCGGGGGGGGCGGGTTCCAGCTCCTACAATGAGCAGTTCTTC.

The V gene is TRBV18, the J gene TRBJ1-1; D unclear. V was pared by 6 bases and J by 1 base, with 15 bases between. CDR1 and CDR2 from the germline V gene are KGHSH and LQKENI. This CDR3 comprises 15 residues. The CDR3 nucleotides read TGTGCCAGCTCTCTAGACCCCCGAGAGAACACTGAAGCTTTCTTT. Translated: CASSLDPRENTEAFF.

The chain uses TRBV7-9 and TRBJ2-2, with D unclear. The ends were cut back, 2 bases at V and 4 bases at J, with 20 bases in the middle. From germline, CDR1 is SEHNR and CDR2 FQNEAQ (reference sequence). This CDR3 region has 18 residues. In DNA form, the CDR3 reads TGTGCCAGCAGCTTAAGTTATACAGAACGACCGGGCACCGGGGAGCTGTTTTTT. Amino acid sequence: CASSLSYTERPGTGELFF.

This chain joins TRBV14 and TRBJ2-1; the D gene is possibly TRBD2 (5 bases). V gave up 3 bases and J gave up 10 bases, with 13 bases separating them. Per the germline V gene, CDR1 is SGHDN and CDR2 is FVKESK. This CDR3 is built from 13 residues. The CDR3 spells CASSHLGSGEQFF. The CDR3 nucleotides read TGTGCCAGCAGCCACCTCGGGTCGGGGGAGCAGTTCTTC.

The chain's CDR3 is CASSDGATYSYNEQFF. DNA for the CDR3: TGTGCCAGCAGCGATGGAGCTACCTACTCCTACAATGAGCAGTTCTTC. The J gene is TRBJ2-1, the V gene TRBV9; D gene unclear. V dropped 3 bases and J dropped 0 bases, with 13 bases sitting between them. CDR1 is SGDLS, CDR2 YYNGEE, per germline. The CDR3 runs to 16 residues.

This chain uses TRBV28 with TRBJ2-4; 11 bases map to TRBD2. V lost 5 bases to trimming and J lost 0 bases; unmatched junction nucleotides: 6. This CDR3 has 17 amino acids. Germline V lookup: CDR1 MDHEN, CDR2 SYDVKM. The DNA of the CDR3 is TGTGCCAGCAGTAGAGCCGGGACTAGCGGAGCCAAAAACATTCAGTACTTC. This codes for CASSRAGTSGAKNIQYF.

The rearrangement joins TRBV28 to TRBJ1-3, with D tentatively TRBD1 (6 bases). The CDR3 consists of 17 residues. V was clipped by 5 bases and J by 3 bases, with 20 bases between them. Germline assignment: CDR1 MDHEN and CDR2 SYDVKM. The CDR3 loop reads CASSPGNRGGIGNTIYF. CDR3 sequence (DNA): TGTGCCAGCAGTCCGGGCAACAGAGGGGGAATTGGAAACACCATATATTTT.

This clone was detected a few times. Germline and junction disagree at one end, which may indicate a read error. The CDR3 loop is CASSPPAARYGYTF. The CDR3 coding sequence is TGTGCCAGCTCCCCACCGGCAGCCCGCTATGGCTACACCTTC. This chain links TRBV18 with TRBJ1-2; no firm D call. Germline CDR1 and CDR2: KGHSH and LQKENI. The CDR3 length is 14 residues.

The V and J genes are TRBV5-1 and TRBJ2-6; 8 positions match TRBD2. The V gene's germline CDR1 is SGHRS and CDR2 YFSETQ. V gave up 2 bases and J gave up 3 bases; unmatched junction bases: 10. The CDR3 runs to 18 residues. CDR3 coding DNA: TGCGCCAGCAGCTTCTACGGGAGGGCCCGATTTGGGGCCAACGTCCTGACTTTC. Protein sequence: CASSFYGRARFGANVLTF.